The sequence of this T cell receptor beta chain was determined in a study of shared clonotypes between healthy human individuals. Trimming took off 0 bases at V and 6 bases at J, with 8 bases between the two ends. The CDR3 covers 13 residues. Comments on this clone: Its antigen is still unknown.

General study points: Represented diversity, genetic and exposure-history alike, was limited by few donors.

Assay used: immunoSEQ multiplex PCR; TCRdb lists only in-frame clones, some missing. The sample carries about 1.1 million clones, around three quarters recorded once. Sequenced: memory CD4+ T cells from PBMCs. Described subset: CD45RA-negative fraction. The chain joins TRBV23-1 to TRBJ1-2; the D is unclear. TRBV23-1 counts as an open reading frame of uncertain function. This TCR derives from a man aged 18 to 35 in good health. Some clones in this sample may be carry-over from other donors' samples. As DNA, the CDR3 is TGCGCCAGCAGTCAATCGCGAACGCATGGCTACACCTTC. This sequence encodes CASSQSRTHGYTF.